This is a list of T cell receptor beta chains from one sample in a study of human T cells and chemical hapten exposure. TCRdb redid the calling of the RACE reads with MiXCR, one entry per CDR3 protein. In the table there are 190,000 or so distinct CDR3 sequences, about 22% of which are singletons. The sample here was whole blood, taken in connection with sensitization to the hapten diphenylcyclopropenone (DPC). The source is a woman aged 35 to 49 with alopecia areata. Some clones in this sample may be carry-over from other donors' samples. CDR3s include the opening cysteine and the closing phenylalanine or tryptophan. A D gene is named only where the DNA matches it firmly. Some rows mark clone size as missing; the rest say once, few, many or name a class of expanded clone.

>TRBJ1-1|NA|TRBV6-5|NA
CASSYGQGRTEAFF
TGTGCCAGCAGTTATGGGCAGGGTCGAACTGAAGCTTTCTTT
>TRBJ2-5|TRBD1|TRBV6-2/TRBV6-3|NA
CASSPGTGGTQYF
TGTGCCAGCAGCCCCGGGACAGGAGGGACCCAGTACTTC
>TRBJ2-3|TRBD2|TRBV9|NA
CASSALTSAALTDTQYF
TGTGCCAGCAGCGCGTTAACTAGCGCAGCACTCACAGATACGCAGTATTTT
>TRBJ2-5|TRBD1|TRBV6-2/TRBV6-3|many
CASSPPGTGQETQYF
TGTGCCAGCAGCCCGCCCGGGACAGGGCAAGAGACCCAGTACTTC
>TRBJ2-5|NA|TRBV20-1|NA
CSAEPGEGGLQETQYF
TGCAGTGCTGAACCCGGCGAAGGAGGACTCCAAGAGACCCAGTACTTC
>TRBJ1-1|NA|TRBV29-1|NA
CSAALGLNTEAFF
TGCAGCGCCGCATTGGGCTTGAACACTGAAGCTTTCTTT
>TRBJ1-1|TRBD1|TRBV6-5|NA
CASRLGTVGMNTEAFF
TGTGCCAGCAGGCTCGGGACAGTCGGGATGAACACTGAAGCTTTCTTT
>TRBJ2-5|TRBD2|TRBV12-3/TRBV12-4|few
CASRPSGGPQYF
TGTGCCAGCAGGCCTAGCGGGGGTCCCCAGTACTTC
>TRBJ1-6|NA|TRBV5-4|few
CASSLASTYNSPLHF
TGTGCCAGCAGCTTGGCCTCGACTTATAATTCACCCCTCCACTTT
>TRBJ2-1|NA|TRBV7-2|NA
CASSPGGRSRNEQFF
TGTGCCAGCAGCCCCGGGGGTCGGTCCAGGAATGAGCAGTTCTTC
>TRBJ2-2|TRBD2|TRBV7-2|many
CASRRTSGSGELFF
TGTGCCAGCAGGCGGACTAGCGGGAGCGGGGAGCTGTTTTTT
>TRBJ2-7|TRBD1|TRBV15|NA
CATNPGTGDEQYF
TGTGCCACAAACCCCGGGACAGGGGACGAGCAGTACTTC
>TRBJ2-3|TRBD1|TRBV10-3|many
CAISGTGATDTQYF
TGTGCCATCAGTGGGACAGGGGCAACAGATACGCAGTATTTT
>TRBJ2-1|NA|TRBV10-3|many
CAISPRDTLRDEQFF
TGTGCCATTAGCCCCCGGGACACCCTTAGGGATGAGCAGTTCTTC
>TRBJ2-1|TRBD2|TRBV20-1|many
CSARAGTSGNNEQFF
TGCAGTGCTAGGGCCGGGACTAGCGGGAATAATGAGCAGTTCTTC
>TRBJ1-5|TRBD1|TRBV28|NA
CASSSGTGHQPQHF
TGTGCCAGCAGTTCAGGGACAGGCCATCAGCCCCAGCATTTT
>TRBJ1-1|NA|TRBV6-2/TRBV6-3|NA
CASSYWGGAEGGTEAFF
TGTGCCAGCAGTTACTGGGGGGGCGCGGAGGGAGGCACTGAAGCTTTCTTT
>TRBJ2-7|TRBD1|TRBV6-2/TRBV6-3|few
CASRTGTGGLPYEQYF
TGTGCCAGCAGAACCGGGACAGGAGGACTACCGTACGAGCAGTACTTC
>TRBJ2-5|TRBD1|TRBV29-1|few
CSVGMAGTVKETQYF
TGCAGCGTTGGCATGGCCGGGACAGTTAAAGAGACCCAGTACTTC
>TRBJ2-1|TRBD2|TRBV4-1|once
CASSQDAPAGVYYNEQFF
TGCGCCAGCAGCCAAGATGCGCCTGCGGGAGTCTACTACAATGAGCAGTTCTTC
>TRBJ1-1|NA|TRBV9|many
CASSVLNGGEAFF
TGTGCCAGCAGCGTCCTGAACGGGGGTGAAGCTTTCTTT
>TRBJ2-1|TRBD2|TRBV12-3/TRBV12-4|NA
CASSPAGNSYNEQFF
TGTGCCAGCAGTCCAGCGGGAAACTCCTACAATGAGCAGTTCTTC